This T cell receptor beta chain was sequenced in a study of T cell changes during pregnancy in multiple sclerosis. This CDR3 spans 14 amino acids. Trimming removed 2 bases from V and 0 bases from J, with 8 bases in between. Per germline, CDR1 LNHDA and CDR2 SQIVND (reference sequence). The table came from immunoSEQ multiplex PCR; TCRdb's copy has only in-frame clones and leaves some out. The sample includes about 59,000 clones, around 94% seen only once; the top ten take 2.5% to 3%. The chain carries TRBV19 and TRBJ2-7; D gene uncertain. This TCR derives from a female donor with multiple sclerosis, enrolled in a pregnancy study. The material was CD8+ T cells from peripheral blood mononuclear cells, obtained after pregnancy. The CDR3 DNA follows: TGTGCCAGTAGTATAAGTGTTAGCTCCTACGAGCAGTACTTC. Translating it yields CASSISVSSYEQYF. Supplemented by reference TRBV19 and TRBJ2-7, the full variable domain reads DGGITQSPKYLFRKEGQNVTLSCEQNLNHDAMYWYRQDPGQGLRLIYYSQIVNDFQKGDIAEGYSVSREKKESFPLTVTSAQKNPTAFYLCASSISVSSYEQYFGPGTRLTVT.